Shown below are 23 T cell receptor beta chains from a single sample sequenced in a study of blood T cell repertoires in COVID-19. Sequencing used immunoSEQ multiplex PCR; TCRdb keeps in-frame clones, though not all of them. The sample contains 150,000 or so clones, around 83% of which appear only once. The specimen sequenced was peripheral blood. The receptors shown here come from a woman in her forties or fifties in a cohort sampled during active or convalescent COVID-19.

The chain links TRBV5-1 to TRBJ1-2; TRBD1 matches 9 bases. This CDR3 has 15 residues. CDR1 and CDR2 from the germline V gene are SGHRS and YFSETQ. V lost 4 bases and J lost 8; bases outside the gene matches: 12. The CDR3 coding sequence is TGCGCCAGCAGCGGACTGGGACAGGGCCTGGAGGGCTACACCTTC. Protein product: CASSGLGQGLEGYTF. Filled out from reference TRBV5-1 and TRBJ1-2, the complete variable domain reads KAGVTQTPRYLIKTRGQQVTLSCSPISGHRSVSWYQQTPGQGLQFLFEYFSETQRNKGNFPGRFSGRQFSNSRSEMNVSTLELGDSALYLCASSGLGQGLEGYTFGSGTRLTVV.

The genes are TRBV3-1 (or the pseudogene TRBV3-2) and TRBJ2-7; D might be TRBD1 (6 bases). CDR1 is LGHDT and CDR2 is YNNKEL in the germline V gene (reference sequence). The V end lost 0 bases, the J end lost 0 bases, and 9 bases lay between the germline ends. The CDR3 is made up of 15 amino acids. CDR3 region: CASSQDPRGSYEQYF. The CDR3, as DNA: TGTGCCAGCAGCCAAGACCCCAGGGGCTCCTACGAGCAGTACTTC.

The rearrangement links TRBV6-6 to TRBJ2-7, with D unclear. This CDR3 is built from 13 residues. V was shortened by 5 bases and J by 0 bases, with 8 bases between the two germline ends. Germline loops: CDR1 MNHNY, CDR2 SVGAGI (reference sequence). The CDR3, as DNA: TGTGCCAGCAGTACGCGGAGCTCCTACGAGCAGTACTTC. Translating gives CASSTRSSYEQYF.

The rearrangement links TRBV30 to TRBJ1-6, with D unclear. Per germline, CDR1 GTSNPN and CDR2 SVGIG (reference sequence). V lost 4 bases and J lost 7, with 17 bases in between. The CDR3 contains 15 residues. CDR3: CAWNDFTGSNSPLHF. In DNA form, the CDR3 reads TGTGCCTGGAATGACTTCACTGGTTCCAATTCACCCCTCCACTTT.

This clone was seen a few times. The chain uses TRBV2 and TRBJ1-5; the D gene is possibly TRBD1 (6 bases). CDR1 is SNHLY and CDR2 is FYNNEI in the germline V gene. This CDR3 comprises 14 residues. V was cut by 4 bases and J by 2 bases, with 9 bases left in between. CDR3 sequence: CASSGTVGNQPQHF. DNA for the CDR3: TGTGCCAGCAGTGGGACAGTGGGCAATCAGCCCCAGCATTTT. Combining the CDR3 with reference TRBV2 and TRBJ1-5 gives the whole variable domain EPEVTQTPSHQVTQMGQEVILRCVPISNHLYFYWYRQILGQKVEFLVSFYNNEISEKSEIFDDQFSVERPDGSNFTLKIRSTKLEDSAMYFCASSGTVGNQPQHFGDGTRLSIL.

This clone came up a few times. The chain is built from TRBV5-5 and TRBJ2-3, with 7 bases that match TRBD1. The V segment lost 2 bases and the J segment 1 base; nucleotides outside the gene matches: 7. This CDR3 has 16 amino acids. Germline values: CDR1 SGHKS, CDR2 YYEKEE (reference sequence). The CDR3 DNA is TGTGCCAGCAGCTTTGACAGGGACGTTGGCACAGATACGCAGTATTTT. It codes for CASSFDRDVGTDTQYF.

This clone was picked up one time. The CDR3: CAARDSTNTEAFF. The DNA for the CDR3 is TGTGCCGCTCGGGACAGCACAAACACTGAAGCTTTCTTT. The V gene is TRBV6-5, the J gene TRBJ1-1, with 7 nucleotides matching TRBD1. The germline V gene has CDR1 MNHEY and CDR2 SVGAGI. The V segment lost 11 bases and the J segment 2 bases; nucleotides outside the gene matches: 8. This CDR3 has 13 residues.

The chain combines TRBV11-2 with TRBJ1-6, with unresolved D. Trimming pared 1 base from V and 8 bases from J, leaving 6 bases between. The CDR3 has 13 amino acids. Looked up from germline, CDR1 is SGHAT and CDR2 is FQNNGV. The CDR3 coding sequence is TGTGCCAGCAGCTTAGGGGCAGATTCACCCCTCCACTTT. Its translation is CASSLGADSPLHF.

This clone was recorded only once. The rearrangement joins TRBV5-1 to TRBJ2-2, with 12 bases lining up with TRBD1. With 7 bases clipped from V and 2 bases from J, the junction kept 12 bases outside the gene matches. The CDR3 has 18 residues. CDR1 and CDR2 from the germline V gene are SGHRS and YFSETQ. The CDR3 loop is CASSGRGTGGGNTGELFF. In DNA form, the CDR3 reads TGCGCCAGCTCCGGGAGGGGGACAGGGGGCGGAAACACCGGGGAGCTGTTTTTT.

The rearrangement links TRBV30 to TRBJ1-1, with D maybe TRBD1 (5 bases). The V and J ends lost 0 bases and 3 bases respectively, with 11 bases between them. Germline V gives CDR1 GTSNPN, CDR2 SVGIG (reference sequence). The CDR3 runs to 14 residues. The DNA for the CDR3 is TGTGCCTGGAGTGTACCAGGGAGGGACACTGAAGCTTTCTTT. Translating gives CAWSVPGRDTEAFF.

The V call is TRBV5-1, the J call TRBJ2-5; TRBD1 aligns across 8 bases. The length of the CDR3 is 14 residues. Germline CDR1 reads SGHRS; CDR2 reads YFSETQ. Unmatched junction bases numbered 7, after V lost 4 bases and J lost 5 bases. The CDR3 region has the DNA TGCGCCAGCAGCAGAGACAGGGGAAGGGAGACCCAGTACTTC. It encodes CASSRDRGRETQYF.

The V and J genes are TRBV25-1 and TRBJ2-7, with 7 bases matching TRBD1. This CDR3 has 16 amino acids. Per the germline V gene, CDR1 is MGHDK and CDR2 is SYGVNS. Trimming removed 0 bases from V and 0 bases from J; junction bases left unmatched: 5. CDR3 in amino acids: CASSEYVGGASYEQYF. The DNA of the CDR3 is TGTGCCAGCAGTGAATACGTAGGGGGCGCCTCCTACGAGCAGTACTTC.

J is TRBJ1-5 and V is TRBV7-2; 9 bases are a match to TRBD1. The CDR3 has 16 residues. CDR1 and CDR2 from the germline V gene are SGHTA and FQGNSA. The V gene end was trimmed by 5 bases and the J gene end by 4 bases; junction bases not matched to a gene: 9. In DNA, the CDR3 is TGTGCCAGCAGCCCGTACAGGGGGCTGGGGAATCAGCCCCAGCATTTT. Its protein product is CASSPYRGLGNQPQHF.

This sequence joins TRBV10-3 and TRBJ2-1; D possibly corresponds to TRBD1 (5 bases). V was shortened by 8 bases and J by 7 bases, with 18 bases between the two germline ends. This CDR3 is 14 amino acids long. Germline V CDR1 and CDR2: ENHRY, SYGVKD. The CDR3 nucleotides are TGTGCCATCGGCGACTCCGTCAGGGTGAATGAGCAGTTCTTC. The encoded protein is CAIGDSVRVNEQFF.

The V and J genes are TRBV10-1 and TRBJ2-1; D ambiguous. Germline lookup yields CDR1 WNHNN and CDR2 SYGVQD (reference sequence). The V end was cut by 0 bases, the J end by 0 bases, with 6 bases between. This CDR3 has 15 residues. DNA of the CDR3: TGCGCCAGCAGTGAGTCTACGAGCTCCTACAATGAGCAGTTCTTC. It is translated as CASSESTSSYNEQFF.

V gene TRBV7-6 combines with J gene TRBJ2-5; D perhaps matches TRBD2 (5 bases). CDR1 SGHVS and CDR2 FNYEAQ come from the germline V gene. The CDR3 loop spans 13 amino acids. Between the trimmed V and J ends, which lost 1 base and 3 bases, there was a span of 6 bases. CDR3 region: CASSLGAEETQYF. CDR3 nucleotides: TGTGCCAGCAGCTTAGGAGCGGAAGAGACCCAGTACTTC.

This chain uses TRBV19 with TRBJ1-6, with TRBD1 identical over 9 bases. Germline loops: CDR1 LNHDA, CDR2 SQIVND (reference sequence). J gave up 0 bases and V 3 bases, and 6 bases lay outside the gene matches. This CDR3 is 18 amino acids long. CDR3 in amino acids: CASSIGTGSSSYNSPLHF. In DNA form, the CDR3 reads TGTGCCAGTAGTATCGGGACAGGGTCCAGCTCCTATAATTCACCCCTCCACTTT.

V is TRBV7-9 and J is TRBJ1-2; unclear D gene. CDR3 length equals 13 residues. Germline CDR1 and CDR2: SEHNR and FQNEAQ (reference sequence). The V end lost 3 bases, the J end lost 1 base, and 6 bases lay between the germline ends. In DNA form, the CDR3 reads TGTGCCAGCAGCTTTGGGAGTAACTATGGCTACACCTTC. Encoded protein: CASSFGSNYGYTF.

This chain uses TRBV27 with TRBJ2-1; the D gene is possibly TRBD2 (5 bases). The V and J ends lost 3 bases and 10 bases respectively, with 10 bases between them. The length of the CDR3 is 12 residues. CDR1 and CDR2 (germline): MNHEY, SMNVEV (reference sequence). Written as DNA, the CDR3 is TGTGCCAGCAGTTTTCCGGGAAGGGAGCAGTTCTTC. It translates to CASSFPGREQFF.

The rearrangement links TRBV11-2 to TRBJ1-4; maybe TRBD1 (6 bases). Germline lookup yields CDR1 SGHAT and CDR2 FQNNGV. The CDR3 extends over 15 amino acids. V lost 0 bases and J 8 bases, leaving 13 bases between the germline ends. Here the CDR3 DNA reads TGTGCCAGCAGCTTAGATACAGGGAGAGGGGAAAAACTGTTTTTT. This translates into CASSLDTGRGEKLFF.

The V and J genes are TRBV7-8 and TRBJ1-1, with a weak D call TRBD1 (5 bases). CDR1 SGHVS and CDR2 FQNEAQ come from the germline V gene. V gave up 3 bases and J gave up 3 bases, with 14 bases separating them. The CDR3 contains 15 residues. DNA of the CDR3: TGTGCCAGCAGCTTTTTGGGGGGATCGTACACTGAAGCTTTCTTT. Its protein product is CASSFLGGSYTEAFF.

The gene calls are TRBV15 and TRBJ1-1; D is perhaps TRBD1 (6 bases). Per the germline V gene, CDR1 is LNHNV and CDR2 is YYDKDF (reference sequence). The CDR3 extends over 14 amino acids. The V gene lost 1 base and the J gene lost 1 base, with 7 bases spanning the gap. The CDR3 protein is CATSRVTGNTEAFF. In DNA, the CDR3 is TGTGCCACCAGCAGAGTGACAGGGAACACTGAAGCTTTCTTT.

The chain employs TRBV5-1 and TRBJ1-4; D not certain. CDR1 SGHRS and CDR2 YFSETQ come from the germline V gene. This CDR3 comprises 15 residues. Trimming cost V 0 bases and J 4 bases, with 10 bases left between them. The CDR3, as DNA: TGCGCCAGCAGCTTGGGCGGCAGTTATAATGAAAAACTGTTTTTT. Its translation: CASSLGGSYNEKLFF.